This TCR beta chain was recorded in a study of post-analysis software for immune sequencing data. This CDR3 spans 13 amino acids. A note on this clonotype: Antigen: not known.

Researchers reported that TCR beta cDNA libraries carried unique molecular identifiers. TCRdb passed the PCR reads through MiXCR, listing each CDR3 protein once. The table records hundreds of thousands of distinct CDR3 sequences, roughly 27% of them present only once. Study-wide points: F-measure co-clustering was strong for batch-matched samples. There were five TRBV segments more frequent in patients than controls, and TRBV5-6, TRBV5-1 and TRBV20-1 were among them.

This TCR came from a girl aged 10-17 years with multiple sclerosis. The specimen was blood. The chain recombines TRBV12-3 or TRBV12-4 with TRBJ2-4; no definite D call. The J call is doubtful: the DNA matches TRBJ2-5 better. DNA for the CDR3: TGTGCCAGCAGTTTCGGGCCTATCAGGACCCAGTACTTC. Translated, it gives CASSFGPIRTQYF.